This entry is about one T cell receptor (beta chain). The source of the sample is a study of blood T cell repertoires in COVID-19. The wider study: Specimens from acute and convalescent COVID-19 originated in the United States, Italy and Spain. PBMCs, B-cell-depleted T cells, or T cells provided the cDNA or gDNA that made up the material.

Assay: immunoSEQ multiplex PCR; the TCRdb copy retains only in-frame clones and omits some. The repertoire holds fewer than 110,000 clones, with 80% to 90% as singletons. The material sequenced was peripheral blood. The receptor comes from a woman in her sixties or seventies with acute or convalescent COVID-19.

The CDR3 coding sequence is TGTGCTAGTGGTTTGGAGCGCGGGTCCTACAATGAGCAGTTCTTC. Protein product: CASGLERGSYNEQFF. This chain links TRBV12-5 with TRBJ2-1; D perhaps matches TRBD2 (5 bases). V lost 1 base, J lost 1 base, and 8 bases lay in between. CDR1 LGHNT and CDR2 FRNRAP come from the germline V gene. CDR3 length equals 15 residues.